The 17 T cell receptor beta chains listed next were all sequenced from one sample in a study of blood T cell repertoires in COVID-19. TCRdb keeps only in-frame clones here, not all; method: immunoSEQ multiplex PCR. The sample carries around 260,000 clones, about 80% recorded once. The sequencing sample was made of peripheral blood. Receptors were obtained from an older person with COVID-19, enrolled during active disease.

DNA of the CDR3: TGTGCCAGCACCGTTGGGGGAGGGGAGGGGAGGTATGGCTACACCTTC. Its translation: CASTVGGGEGRYGYTF. The chain links TRBV28 to TRBJ1-2, with D maybe TRBD1 (5 bases). Trimming removed 7 bases at V and 5 bases at J, with 23 bases between. This CDR3 spans 16 amino acids. Germline V gene sequence: CDR1 MDHEN, CDR2 SYDVKM.

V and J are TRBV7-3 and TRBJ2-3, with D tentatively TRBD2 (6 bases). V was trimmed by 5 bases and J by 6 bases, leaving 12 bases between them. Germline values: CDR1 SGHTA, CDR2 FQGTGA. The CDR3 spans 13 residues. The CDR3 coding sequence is TGTGCCAGCAGCCCCAATAGCGGCGATACGCAGTATTTT. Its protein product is CASSPNSGDTQYF.

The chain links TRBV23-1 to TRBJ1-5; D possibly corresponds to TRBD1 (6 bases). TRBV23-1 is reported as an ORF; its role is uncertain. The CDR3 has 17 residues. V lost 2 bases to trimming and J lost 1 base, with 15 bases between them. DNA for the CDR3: TGCGCCAGCAGTCAAGAGGGTACAGGGATGAGCAATCAGCCCCAGCATTTT. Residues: CASSQEGTGMSNQPQHF.

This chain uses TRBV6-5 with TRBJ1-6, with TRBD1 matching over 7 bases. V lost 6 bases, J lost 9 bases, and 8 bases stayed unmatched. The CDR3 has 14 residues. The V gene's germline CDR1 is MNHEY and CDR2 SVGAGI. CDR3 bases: TGTGCCAGCAGCCCAGGGACAGTGGGTTCACCCCTCCACTTT. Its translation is CASSPGTVGSPLHF.

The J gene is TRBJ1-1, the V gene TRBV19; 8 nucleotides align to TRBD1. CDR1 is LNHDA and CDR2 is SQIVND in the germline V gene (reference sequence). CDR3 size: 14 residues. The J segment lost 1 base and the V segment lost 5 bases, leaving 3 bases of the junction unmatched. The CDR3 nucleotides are TGTGCCAGTAGTCCAGGGGGCTGGAACACTGAAGCTTTCTTT. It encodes CASSPGGWNTEAFF.

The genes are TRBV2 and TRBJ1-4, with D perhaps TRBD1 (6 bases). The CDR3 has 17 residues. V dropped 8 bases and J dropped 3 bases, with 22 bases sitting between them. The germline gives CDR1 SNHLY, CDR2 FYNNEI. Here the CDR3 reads CASDTAKQGVPNEKLFF. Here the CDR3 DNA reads TGTGCCAGCGATACCGCCAAACAGGGAGTCCCTAATGAAAAACTGTTTTTT.

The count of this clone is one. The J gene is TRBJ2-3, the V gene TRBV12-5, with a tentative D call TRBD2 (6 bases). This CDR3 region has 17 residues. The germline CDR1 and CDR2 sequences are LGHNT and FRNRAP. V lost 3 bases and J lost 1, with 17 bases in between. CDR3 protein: CASGLASGVRGTDTQYF. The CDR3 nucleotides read TGTGCTAGTGGTTTAGCGTCGGGGGTGAGGGGCACAGATACGCAGTATTTT.

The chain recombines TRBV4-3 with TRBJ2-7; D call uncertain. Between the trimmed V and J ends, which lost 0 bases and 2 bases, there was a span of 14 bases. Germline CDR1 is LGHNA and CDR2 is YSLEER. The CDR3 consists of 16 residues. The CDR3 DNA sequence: TGCGCCAGCAGCCAAGATCTTAACCTGGAGACCTACGAGCAGTACTTC. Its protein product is CASSQDLNLETYEQYF.

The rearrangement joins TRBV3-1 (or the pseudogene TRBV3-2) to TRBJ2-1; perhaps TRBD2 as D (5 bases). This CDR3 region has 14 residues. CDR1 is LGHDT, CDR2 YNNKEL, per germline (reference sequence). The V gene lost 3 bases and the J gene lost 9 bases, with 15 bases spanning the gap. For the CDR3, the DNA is TGTGCCAGCAGCCACTTAGTAGAGGAGGCTGAGCAGTTCTTC. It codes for CASSHLVEEAEQFF.

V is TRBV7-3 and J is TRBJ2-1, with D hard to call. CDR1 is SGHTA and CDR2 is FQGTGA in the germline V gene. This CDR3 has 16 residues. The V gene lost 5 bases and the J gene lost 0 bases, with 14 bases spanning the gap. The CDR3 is CASSPLAGSSYNEQFF. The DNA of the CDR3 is TGTGCCAGCAGCCCCCTCGCTGGCAGCTCCTACAATGAGCAGTTCTTC.

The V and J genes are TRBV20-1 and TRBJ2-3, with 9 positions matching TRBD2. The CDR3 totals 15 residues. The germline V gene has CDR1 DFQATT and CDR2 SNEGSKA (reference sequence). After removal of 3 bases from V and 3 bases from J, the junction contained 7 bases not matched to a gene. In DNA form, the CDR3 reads TGCAGTGCTAGTGGCACGACTAGCGGTACAGATACGCAGTATTTT. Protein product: CSASGTTSGTDTQYF.

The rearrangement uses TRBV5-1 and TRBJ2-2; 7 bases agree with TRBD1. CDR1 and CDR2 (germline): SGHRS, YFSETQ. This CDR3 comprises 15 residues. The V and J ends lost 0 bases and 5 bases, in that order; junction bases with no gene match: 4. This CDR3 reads CASSLGDRTTGELFF. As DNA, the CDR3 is TGCGCCAGCAGCTTGGGGGACAGAACTACCGGGGAGCTGTTTTTT.

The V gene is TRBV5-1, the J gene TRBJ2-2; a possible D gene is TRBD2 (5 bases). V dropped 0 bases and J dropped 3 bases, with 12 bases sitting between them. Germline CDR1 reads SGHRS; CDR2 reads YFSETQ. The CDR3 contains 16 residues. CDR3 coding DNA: TGCGCCAGCAGCTTGGCGCTCGGGGTAGACACCGGGGAGCTGTTTTTT. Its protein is CASSLALGVDTGELFF.

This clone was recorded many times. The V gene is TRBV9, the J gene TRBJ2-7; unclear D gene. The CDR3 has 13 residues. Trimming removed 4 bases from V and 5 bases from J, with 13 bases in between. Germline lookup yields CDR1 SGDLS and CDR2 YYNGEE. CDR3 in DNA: TGTGCCAGCAGCCCAACCCCCAGCGACGAGCAGTACTTC. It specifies CASSPTPSDEQYF.

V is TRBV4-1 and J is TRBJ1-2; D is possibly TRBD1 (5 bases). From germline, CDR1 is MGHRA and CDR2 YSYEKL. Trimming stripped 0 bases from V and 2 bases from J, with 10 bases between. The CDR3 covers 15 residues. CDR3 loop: CASSQDRGINYGYTF. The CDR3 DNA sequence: TGCGCCAGCAGCCAAGACCGGGGGATCAACTATGGCTACACCTTC.

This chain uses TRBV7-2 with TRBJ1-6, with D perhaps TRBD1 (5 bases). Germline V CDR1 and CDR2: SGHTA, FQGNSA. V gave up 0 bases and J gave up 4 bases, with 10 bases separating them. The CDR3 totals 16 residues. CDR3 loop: CASSLATGGYNSPLHF. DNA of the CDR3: TGTGCCAGCAGCTTAGCGACCGGGGGATATAATTCACCCCTCCACTTT.

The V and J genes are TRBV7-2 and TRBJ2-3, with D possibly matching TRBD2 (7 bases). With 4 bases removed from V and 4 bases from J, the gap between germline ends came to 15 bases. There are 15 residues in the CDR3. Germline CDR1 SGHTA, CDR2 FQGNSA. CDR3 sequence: CASSYSAGAPDTQYF. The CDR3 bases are TGTGCCAGCAGCTATAGCGCGGGGGCCCCAGATACGCAGTATTTT. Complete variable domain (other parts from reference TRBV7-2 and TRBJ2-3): GAGVSQSPSNKVTEKGKDVELRCDPISGHTALYWYRQSLGQGLEFLIYFQGNSAPDKSGLPSDRFSAERTGGSVSTLTIQRTQQEDSAVYLCASSYSAGAPDTQYFGPGTRLTVL.